Below are 7 T cell receptor beta chains sequenced from a single sample in a study of T-cell memory formation after mild COVID-19. TCRdb re-analysed the 5' RACE reads in MiXCR, keeping a single row per CDR3 protein. The sample has about 250,000 distinct CDR3 sequences; roughly 14% are singletons. The sample taken for sequencing was PBMCs or a T cell subset sorted from them (not recorded which). The source of these receptors is an adult woman who had mild COVID-19 (a few samples of this study predate the infection). Cell type and time point are not known.

This clonotype was seen a handful of times. This chain joins TRBV4-1 and TRBJ2-7; unclear D gene. Trimming took off 4 bases at V and 2 bases at J, with 12 bases between the two ends. Germline V gene data show CDR1 as MGHRA and CDR2 as YSYEKL. CDR3 length: 14 residues. The chain's CDR3 is CASSRATAPYEQYF. The CDR3 DNA reads TGCGCCAGCAGCCGAGCTACGGCCCCCTACGAGCAGTACTTC.

The genes are TRBV7-8 and TRBJ2-3; TRBD2 agrees at 11 bases. This CDR3 has 16 amino acids. V shed 5 bases and J 2 bases; nucleotides not matched to a gene: 6. Germline CDR1 SGHVS, CDR2 FQNEAQ. The CDR3 DNA sequence: TGTGCCAGCAGCGGTCTAGCGGGGGGCCTCACAGATACGCAGTATTTT. This gives the protein CASSGLAGGLTDTQYF.

The V call is TRBV5-4, the J call TRBJ1-2; D is ambiguous. V was clipped by 4 bases and J by 2 bases, with 9 bases between them. Per the germline V gene, CDR1 is SGHNT and CDR2 is YYREEE (reference sequence). This CDR3 contains 13 residues. The CDR3 here is CASSTNRNYGYTF. In DNA, the CDR3 is TGTGCCAGCAGCACAAACAGAAACTATGGCTACACCTTC.

This chain connects TRBV11-3 to TRBJ2-1; maybe TRBD2 (6 bases). Germline V gives CDR1 SGHNT, CDR2 YENEEA. The CDR3 is 15 residues long. Trimming pared 0 bases from V and 6 bases from J, leaving 12 bases between. DNA for the CDR3: TGTGCCAGCAGCTTAGAAGGGCGGGGAATCAATGAGCAGTTCTTC. Translated: CASSLEGRGINEQFF.

The chain recombines TRBV4-2 with TRBJ1-4; weak D call: TRBD1 (6 bases). The CDR3 contains 14 residues. CDR1 is LGHNA, CDR2 YNFKEQ, per germline. The V and J ends lost 3 bases and 11 bases respectively, with 16 bases between them. The CDR3 region is CASSHPQGSAKLFF. In DNA form, the CDR3 reads TGTGCCAGCAGCCACCCACAGGGTTCTGCGAAACTGTTTTTT.

This clonotype was seen only a few times. The rearrangement uses TRBV7-3 and TRBJ2-1; weak D call: TRBD2 (5 bases). Germline V lookup: CDR1 SGHTA, CDR2 FQGTGA. The germline V and J ends were trimmed by 5 bases and 1 base, with 12 bases remaining between them. The CDR3 has 15 residues. This chain's CDR3 is CASSPKSGSYNEQFF. In nucleotides, the CDR3 is TGTGCCAGCAGCCCCAAGTCGGGATCCTACAATGAGCAGTTCTTC.

The genes are TRBV23-1 and TRBJ2-1; D uncertain. TRBV23-1 is reported as an ORF; its role is uncertain. The CDR3 loop spans 15 amino acids. Trimming cost V 1 base and J 0 bases, with 7 bases left between them. CDR3 protein: CASSQLASSYNEQFF. Here the CDR3 DNA reads TGCGCCAGCAGTCAATTGGCTAGCTCCTACAATGAGCAGTTCTTC.